Listed below are T cell receptor beta chains from one sample, sequenced in a study of metastatic and nonmetastatic thyroid tumors. With MiXCR, TCRdb called clones anew from the PCR reads. The sample lists 20,000 or so clones, under 35% occurring once. The sequenced sample consisted of blood. These receptors were collected from a female donor with papillary thyroid cancer or a benign thyroid nodule (not recorded which). Some clones in this sample may be carry-over from other donors' samples. The conserved cysteine and the conserved F or W are not part of the CDR3 here. Each record gives: V gene, CDR3 length, CDR3 protein.

>TRBV28|11
ASRGTLNYEQY
>TRBV30|12
AWDGRTGNTEAF
>TRBV29-1|13
SVDSGQGALYEQY
>TRBV6-1|9
ASRGLYEQY
>TRBV5-4|13
ASSLPSGGLAEAF
>TRBV6-2/TRBV6-3|11
ASSYLVRDEQY
>TRBV19|11
ASNVRYNQPQH
>TRBV12-5|12
ASGLVGETDTQY
>TRBV11-2|15
ASSLDPGPLSTGELF
>TRBV5-5|14
ASSSRDRGYTGELF
>TRBV12-3/TRBV12-4|10
ASSLALCQAF
>TRBV4-1|14
ASSQVASTGLYGYT
>TRBV6-1|10
ASRVSNQPQH
>TRBV5-6|14
ASTPGPSGGAYEQF
>TRBV11-2|15
ASSLVALAGGPGRQF
>TRBV19|10
ASSDRRTEAF
>TRBV6-1|12
ASSPLSGCTGAF
>TRBV30|13
AWSARFKGEDTQY
>TRBV13|13
ASSRGDRDHNEQF
>TRBV4-1|11
ASSRQAGGGYT
>TRBV6-6|16
ASSHPTSVSTSYNEQF
>TRBV6-2/TRBV6-3|13
ASNLGTSGTYEQY
>TRBV5-6|12
ASSLGRKNTEAF
>TRBV28|14
ASSEASSTRNYGYT
>TRBV6-1|11
ASSAELGFEQY
>TRBV2|11
ASSGTAPYEQY
>TRBV7-3|11
ASSFGGNTEAF
>TRBV11-1|12
ASSQTGSEETQY
>TRBV5-1|14
ASSPGSGRAKNIQY
>TRBV7-9|10
ASSSTAEKLF
>TRBV7-9|13
ASSLDHPTTYEQY
>TRBV20-1|13
SAREALGSQETQY
>TRBV9|12
ASARGTGNTEAF
>TRBV20-1|11
SARTQGATEAF
>TRBV20-1|13
SARDVGGMGYGYT
>TRBV6-5|11
ASSYYGSYEQY
>TRBV6-4|13
ASSSTSGGAHEQF